This T cell receptor (beta chain) was captured in a study of cytomegalovirus exposure and HLA in healthy donors (dated by TCRdb to 2015 to 2018). Turning to the overall study: An earlier analysis of 550 to 700 of the donors reported approximately 300 Gb of sequence data and some 120 million unique TCR beta sequences from about 179 million T cells. An early release covering 550 to 650 HLA-typed donors comprised about 300 gigabases of sequencing data and tens of millions of unique TCR sequences. Among the roughly 370 genotyped donors, approximately 81% belonged to the genetic ancestry cluster associated with self-reported Caucasian donors. The aim of the study was to test whether cataloging public T cell receptors could identify signatures of past pathogen exposure. The study used immunosequencing to profile the T cell repertoires of approximately 650 subjects and linked those repertoires to cytomegalovirus serostatus. Besides the first cohort of around 670 subjects, a separate validation cohort made up of 120 different subjects was used. The study combined high-throughput TCR immunosequencing, statistical association of individual TCRs with disease status, and machine learning to predict cytomegalovirus infection status. A later analysis re-analyzed previously published TCR beta repertoires from about 600 donors and added high-resolution HLA genotyping to study TCR occurrence patterns. Rather than using new phenotypic data, the later analysis identified candidate immune exposures from TCR beta sequences and from how often those sequences occurred across donors. An earlier analysis of 587 of the donors applied high-throughput TCR beta sequencing to assess whether each TCR beta V gene segment acted as functional or pseudogenic. Donor age, sex, ethnicity and CMV serostatus were compiled together with the repertoire data. A later genetic analysis took genome-wide SNP genotypes for about three fifths of the 666 donors and used that subset as a discovery cohort. Every discovery cohort repertoire had been produced on one sequencing platform. Class I and class II HLA loci were covered by the typing at four-digit resolution. The number of typed donors differed by locus: about 620-630 for A, B, C, DRB1 and DQB1; 500 to 550 for DQA1; some 590 for DPA1; and roughly 450 for DPB1. A few DR-DQ haplotypes were treated as single units for association and clustering because of strong linkage in the cohort. On average, over 200,000 unique TCR beta nucleotide sequences were sequenced per donor among more than 350 genotyped donors of the cohort, with roughly 19% of those sequences being non-productive.

In total, about 650 healthy bone marrow donors made up the cohort. All cohort members were sampled while nominally healthy, although unrecorded immune exposures were likely present. The donor was CMV seropositive and belonged to the group of over 250 seropositive cohort members. A peripheral blood sample was collected from each donor, and TCR beta sequencing was performed on peripheral blood mononuclear cells. Genomic DNA extraction from the blood cell samples was performed with the Qiagen DNeasy Blood Extraction Kit. Comment on this clone: It lacks a known antigen. Base qualities were left out, and no much larger clone turns up one base away.

The investigation overall reported the following: In a later analysis, around 17,000 TCR beta sequences were associated with specific HLA alleles at a false discovery rate of 0.05. Because the 87-base-pair reads could not distinguish some IMGT-functional V segments, including TRBV6-2 and TRBV6-3, those segments were excluded. CMV serostatus was the only immune exposure information available for the cohort. In a later analysis, HLA-associated TCR beta chains were found to be more clonally expanded and to have lower generation probabilities than equally common non-associated chains. Because some donors lacked HLA typing at each locus, the association tests relied only on the typed subset. Assigning TCR associations to individual alleles was difficult when HLA alleles, especially DR and DQ, strongly co-occurred. The sequencing pipeline was judged likely to have produced a cluster of highly shared sequence variants as a technical artifact. A later analysis reported that several top co-occurrence clusters appeared linked to parvovirus B19, influenza, CMV and Epstein-Barr virus. In a later analysis, TCR association rates were found to vary across HLA loci, with the most associated TCRs seen for DRB1 alleles and the fewest for HLA-C alleles. In the study, roughly 160 TCR beta chains were listed as associated with cytomegalovirus. In an earlier analysis of about 550 of the donors, most TCR beta V segments were observed in productive rearrangements about 87% or about 30% of the time, broadly matching IMGT annotations. The earlier analysis of about 600 of the donors excluded some 16 rarely observed V segments, including chromosome 9 orphons, because counts were too low. The cohort was sequenced for TCR beta chains only, and without alpha or paired-chain data the features that could be detected were limited. A further reported finding was that TCR beta sequences accurately predicted the HLA-A and HLA-B alleles for most subjects in the first cohort. Presence/absence analyses assumed roughly uniform sequencing depth across donors, an assumption that may not hold. A few of the identified cytomegalovirus-associated TCR beta chains were confirmed in vitro to be specific for cytomegalovirus antigens. Compared with the approximately 600-donor mean, donors in an Asian-associated ancestry cluster had fewer N-insertions in productive TCRs, according to a later genetic analysis. In a later analysis, most CMV-associated TCR beta chains were found to appear HLA-restricted, with HLA associations seemingly driven largely by CMV exposure. According to the authors, the approach could potentially be generalized to other disease states and immunological phenotypes. Most TCR sequences were observed very rarely across donors, whereas some public TCRs were present in many individuals. The classifier was reported to diagnose cytomegalovirus status with high specificity and sensitivity in both the original and validation cohorts. An association between a missense DCLRE1C variant and V-gene and J-gene trimming of TCR beta chains was found in a later genetic analysis and replicated in an independent cohort. Correlated functional status among segregating V segments might be attributable to linkage disequilibrium, but an unknown experimental factor could not be ruled out.

The library was generated by the immunoSEQ multiplex PCR assay. The multiplex PCR relied on a mix of 60 forward primers for TCR Vbeta segments and 13 reverse primers for TCR Jbeta segments. The CDR3 region of rearranged TCR beta genes was amplified from genomic DNA with a multiplex PCR assay. On the Illumina HiSeq System, the amplified TCR beta libraries were sequenced as 87-base-pair reads. Processing in the source paper ran as follows. A later analysis tallied tens of millions of unique TCR beta chains across the 660 or so repertoires, and roughly 11 million of those chains were shared by two or more donors. Raw reads were error-corrected and collapsed into unique sequences with a nearest-neighbor algorithm that merged closely related sequences to remove PCR and sequencing errors. To assign V, D and J gene segments, CDR3 sequences were aligned to IMGT reference sequences. Each retained sequence needed at least a six-nucleotide match to both a V gene segment and a J gene segment. Rearrangements were called productive when the CDR3 lacked stop codons and stayed in frame with V and J; all others were non-productive. CDR3 was defined according to IMGT convention as the region running from the second conserved V-encoded cysteine to the conserved J-encoded phenylalanine. Sequences without an unambiguous match to a single V gene segment were excluded from the earlier analysis of several hundred of the donors. An earlier analysis of fewer than 750 of the donors called V segments functional above 56.7% productive rearrangements and segregating when the between-donor standard deviation exceeded 5%. A statistical classification framework was developed to diagnose cytomegalovirus status using the catalog of TCR beta chain sequences. In a later analysis, V and J genes were assigned by comparing TCR nucleotide sequences against IMGT/GENE-DB human TR gene sequences. The TCRdist pipeline was used in a later analysis to assign CDR3 sequences and most-parsimonious VDJ recombination scenarios. In a later analysis, each TCR beta chain was defined by its CDR3 amino acid sequence together with its V-gene family, and reads without a unique V-gene family were excluded. As a way to deal with suspected cross-contamination and a sequencing artifact, a later analysis dropped 450 to 600 nucleotide sequences that were highly shared and had low generation probability. In a later analysis, a clonal expansion index was calculated for each public chain from normalized within-repertoire ranks of inferred template counts. In a later analysis, generation probabilities were computed with a VDJ recombination model fitted to out-of-frame rearrangements, and the resulting probabilities were checked against IGoR. In a later analysis, hypergeometric tests were used to score TCR-TCR, TCR-HLA and TCR-CMV co-occurrence, with a repertoire-size bias correction applied to TCR pairs. In a later analysis, false discovery rates were estimated by permuting HLA or CMV assignments 20 times. A later analysis grouped co-occurring TCRs with DBSCAN, adding TCRdist sequence similarity when clustering within HLA-allele-positive subsets. Repertoires with fewer than 30,000 or more than 120,000 public chains, plus five repertoires with anomalous nucleotide sharing, were excluded from co-occurrence clustering. Entries here come from immuneACCESS through TCRdb and include only in-frame sequences with V and J called. Some clones fail to appear in such tables; in the studies checked, an unresolved V gene covers under half of the shortfall, and the cause of the remainder is unknown. V and J calls and clone size are copied from that table; D and trimming were computed from the DNA. This sample gives about 140,000 clones in total; roughly 68% of them show up just once. The ten largest clones capture under 11% of the sample.

CDR1 and CDR2, per the germline V gene, are MNHEY and SVGAGI. The junction shows trimming of 2 bases on V and 5 bases on J, and the gene matches do not reach 2 bases of it. The cysteine opens and the phenylalanine closes a CDR3 of 14 amino acids. Only the CDR3 DNA is retained, 42 bases long and in frame from the first base. The sequence links TRBV6-5 to TRBJ2-1, with 8 bases matching TRBD1. The sample taken for sequencing was PBMCs. This receptor was identified in a man in his thirties or forties in good health and CMV-seropositive. The CDR3 protein: CASSYNRGNNEQFF. The DNA reads TGTGCCAGCAGTTACAACAGGGGGAACAATGAGCAGTTCTTC.